In its sample, the clone carrying this T cell receptor beta chain was seen a few times. The antigen is not known. The library was made from cDNA and included unique molecular identifiers. TCRdb passed the PCR reads through MiXCR, listing each CDR3 protein once. The sample has some 800,000 distinct CDR3 sequences; just over 45% are singletons. The V gene end was trimmed by 4 bases and the J gene end by 7 bases; junction bases not matched to a gene: 8. This CDR3 has 17 amino acids. Per the germline V gene, CDR1 is SGHTA and CDR2 is FQGTGA. The data originate from a study of post-analysis software for immune sequencing data. Whole-study context: Included among the disease courses, which were recorded for the cohort, were relapsing-remitting, secondary progressive and progressive-relapsing multiple sclerosis.

Study-wide points: Four or five TRBV segments (TRBV5-6, TRBV5-1 and TRBV20-1 among them) occurred more frequently in patients than in controls.

This TCR derives from a girl aged 10-17 years with multiple sclerosis. The chain couples TRBV7-3 to TRBJ2-3; 16 nucleotides agree with TRBD2. Sequenced: blood. In DNA form, the CDR3 reads TGTGCCAGCAGCTCAAAGGGACTAGCGGGAGGGCCTAATACGCAGTATTTT. Its protein is CASSSKGLAGGPNTQYF.